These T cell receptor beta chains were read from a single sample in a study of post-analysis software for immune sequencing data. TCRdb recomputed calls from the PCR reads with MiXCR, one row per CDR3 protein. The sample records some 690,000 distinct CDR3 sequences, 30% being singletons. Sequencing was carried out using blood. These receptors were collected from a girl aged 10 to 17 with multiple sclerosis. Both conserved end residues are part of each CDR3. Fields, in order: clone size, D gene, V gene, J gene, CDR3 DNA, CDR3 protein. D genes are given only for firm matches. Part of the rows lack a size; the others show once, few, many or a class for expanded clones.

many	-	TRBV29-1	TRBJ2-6	TGCAGCGTTGAGAGGATTGGATCTGGGGCCAACGTCCTGACTTTC	CSVERIGSGANVLTF
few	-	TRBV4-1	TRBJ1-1	TGCGCCAGCAGCCAGTCAGGGGCTGAAGCTTTCTTT	CASSQSGAEAFF
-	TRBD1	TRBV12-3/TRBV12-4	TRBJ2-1	TGTGCCAGCAGCCAGGGGGATCTCAGGCAGTTCTTC	CASSQGDLRQFF
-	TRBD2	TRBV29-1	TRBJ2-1	TGCAGCGCCGGGACTAGCTACAATGAGCAGTTCTTC	CSAGTSYNEQFF
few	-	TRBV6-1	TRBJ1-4	TGTGCCAGCAGTGAACTAGCTAATGAAAAACTGTTTTTT	CASSELANEKLFF
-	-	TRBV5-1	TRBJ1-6	TGCGCCAGCTCCCCGTGGGCAGAGAAAAATTCACCCCTCCACTTT	CASSPWAEKNSPLHF
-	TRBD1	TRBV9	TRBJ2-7	TGTGCCAGCAGCGTAGGGGACAGTCCCTACGAGCAGTACTTC	CASSVGDSPYEQYF
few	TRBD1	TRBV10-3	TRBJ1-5	TGTGCCATCAGTCGTCAGGGGGATCAGCCCCAGCATTTT	CAISRQGDQPQHF
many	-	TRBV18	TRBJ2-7	TGTGCCAGCAGCCCCGACTCCTACGAGCAGTACTTC	CASSPDSYEQYF
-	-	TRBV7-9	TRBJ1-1	TGTGCCAGCCAAAAGGGAGGTGAGAACACTGAAGCTTTCTTT	CASQKGGENTEAFF
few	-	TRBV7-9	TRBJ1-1	TGTGCCAGCAGCCGGACAGCCCGGGGTACTGAAGCTTTCTTT	CASSRTARGTEAFF
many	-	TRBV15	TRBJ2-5	TGTGCCACCAGCAGAGATAATACCTTACAAGAGACCCAGTACTTC	CATSRDNTLQETQYF
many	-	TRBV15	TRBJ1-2	TGTGCCACCAGCAGAGACCAGTTGTACGGCTACACCTTC	CATSRDQLYGYTF
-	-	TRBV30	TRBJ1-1	TGTGCCTGGGGGAACCGGGACAAAGCGAACACTGAAGCTTTCTTT	CAWGNRDKANTEAFF
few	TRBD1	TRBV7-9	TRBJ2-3	TGTGCCAGCAGCCCCGGGACAGGGGGCTTGACAGATACGCAGTATTTT	CASSPGTGGLTDTQYF
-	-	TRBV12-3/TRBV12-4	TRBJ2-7	TGTGCCAGCAGTTACCGGGTCCCAGACATTTACGAGCAGTACTTC	CASSYRVPDIYEQYF
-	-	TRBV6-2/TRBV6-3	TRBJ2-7	TGTGCCAGCATCGACTCGGGGGATGAGCAGTACTTC	CASIDSGDEQYF
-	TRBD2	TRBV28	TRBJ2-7	TGTGCCAGCACACCGGGACTAGCGGGGCTGAGCTCCTACGAGCAGTACTTC	CASTPGLAGLSSYEQYF
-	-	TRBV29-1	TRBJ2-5	TGCAGCGTTGAGGATGCAACGACAAGCCAAGAGACCCAGTACTTC	CSVEDATTSQETQYF
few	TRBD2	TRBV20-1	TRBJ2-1	TGCAGTGCTCCTCCGGGACTAGCGCGAAATGAGCAGTTCTTC	CSAPPGLARNEQFF
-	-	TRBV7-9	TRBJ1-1	TGTGCCAGCAGCTTCGTCACCCCGCGACAGAACACTGAAGCTTTCTTT	CASSFVTPRQNTEAFF
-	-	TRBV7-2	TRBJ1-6	TGTGCCAGCAGCGAAGCCCCGAATTCACCCCTCCACTTT	CASSEAPNSPLHF
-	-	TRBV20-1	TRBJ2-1	TGCAGTGCTAGCTGGACCTGGGGCAATGAGCAGTTCTTC	CSASWTWGNEQFF